The 26 T cell receptor beta chains in this list originate from one sample, sequenced in a study of cytomegalovirus exposure and HLA in healthy donors. Repertoires were generated with immunoSEQ multiplex PCR, while TCRdb's copy carries only in-frame clones and drops some. The profile shows approximately 200,000 clones, approximately 80% of them singletons. Sequencing was done on a sample of PBMCs. The receptors come from a man between 18 and 35 years old in good health and CMV-seropositive.

This clone was picked up one time. The V gene is TRBV5-1, the J gene TRBJ2-7; 12 bases agree with TRBD2. V shed 3 bases and J 6 bases; nucleotides not matched to a gene: 7. Germline V CDR1 and CDR2: SGHRS, YFSETQ. The CDR3 is 15 residues long. Written as DNA, the CDR3 is TGCGCCAGCAGCTCCAGACTAGCGGGAGTTTCCGAGCAGTACTTC. Translation: CASSSRLAGVSEQYF.

This clone was found once. The V gene is TRBV4-3, the J gene TRBJ2-6; 7 bases align to TRBD2. The germline V gene encodes CDR1 LGHNA and CDR2 YSLEER. CDR3 size: 16 residues. The V segment lost 4 bases and the J segment 3 bases; nucleotides outside the gene matches: 6. The CDR3 sequence is CASSPVSGGGANVLTF. The CDR3 coding sequence is TGCGCCAGCAGCCCTGTATCGGGGGGTGGGGCCAACGTCCTGACTTTC.

J is TRBJ2-3 and V is TRBV6-5; 11 positions agree with TRBD1. This CDR3 has 16 residues. Trimming at V came to 0 bases and at J to 5 bases, leaving 4 bases not matched to a gene. CDR1 is MNHEY, CDR2 SVGAGI, per germline. This CDR3 reads CASSYSWDRGGDTQYF. CDR3 in DNA: TGTGCCAGCAGTTACTCGTGGGACAGGGGGGGAGATACGCAGTATTTT.

V is TRBV2 and J is TRBJ2-5; D might be TRBD2 (5 bases). From germline, CDR1 is SNHLY and CDR2 FYNNEI. V lost 7 bases, J lost 5 bases, and 17 bases lay in between. This CDR3 comprises 14 residues. The CDR3 DNA reads TGTGCCAGCAAGCCACTAGTGGGAACGGAGACCCAGTACTTC. It codes for CASKPLVGTETQYF.

The chain joins TRBV7-2 to TRBJ2-3, with D perhaps TRBD2 (5 bases). This CDR3 comprises 14 residues. Germline-derived CDR1 and CDR2 are SGHTA and FQGNSA. V was cut by 1 base and J by 3 bases, with 8 bases left in between. The CDR3 region is CASSLVTGTDTQYF. CDR3 DNA: TGTGCCAGCAGCTTAGTCACGGGGACAGATACGCAGTATTTT.

This clone turned up a few times. V usage is TRBV7-2 and J usage is TRBJ1-4, with 7 bases that match TRBD1. This CDR3 is built from 16 residues. Germline assignment: CDR1 SGHTA and CDR2 FQGNSA. Trimming cost V 5 bases and J 4 bases; bases outside gene matches: 10. The CDR3 protein is CASSAGQLLHNEKLFF. The CDR3 region has the DNA TGTGCCAGCAGCGCGGGACAGCTCCTCCATAATGAAAAACTGTTTTTT.

The rearrangement links TRBV15 to TRBJ2-3; tentative D call: TRBD2 (5 bases). The CDR3 is 15 amino acids. The germline gives CDR1 LNHNV, CDR2 YYDKDF (reference sequence). The V end was cut by 3 bases, the J end by 2 bases, with 12 bases between. The CDR3 bases are TGTGCCACCAGCAGCCGAAGGGAGTTCACAGATACGCAGTATTTT. Its protein product is CATSSRREFTDTQYF.

The chain combines TRBV27 with TRBJ2-5; D gene uncertain. CDR3 size: 18 residues. Germline CDR1 reads MNHEY; CDR2 reads SMNVEV (reference sequence). V lost 3 bases and J lost 9, with 29 bases in between. This chain's CDR3 is CASSFHGVGAPAKVAQYF. The CDR3 DNA sequence: TGTGCCAGCAGTTTTCATGGAGTAGGCGCCCCCGCCAAGGTGGCCCAGTACTTC.

The chain is built from TRBV9 and TRBJ2-3, with TRBD1 matching 10 bases. Trimming took 3 bases from V and 5 from J; bases not matched to a gene: 9. The CDR3 is 16 amino acids. Germline CDR1 is SGDLS and CDR2 is YYNGEE. CDR3 loop: CASSGGQGIPEDTQYF. The DNA for the CDR3 is TGTGCCAGCAGCGGGGGACAGGGGATCCCTGAAGATACGCAGTATTTT.

The chain recombines TRBV7-2 with TRBJ2-2, with TRBD2 identical over 10 bases. Looked up from germline, CDR1 is SGHTA and CDR2 is FQGNSA. The CDR3 is made up of 15 amino acids. The V segment lost 5 bases and the J segment 4 bases; nucleotides outside the gene matches: 4. The CDR3 protein is CASSPPSGSTGELFF. The CDR3 DNA sequence: TGTGCCAGCAGCCCCCCTAGCGGGAGCACCGGGGAGCTGTTTTTT.

Written as DNA, the CDR3 is TGTGCCAGCGCCATCAGCGGCAGCACAGATACGCAGTATTTT. This encodes CASAISGSTDTQYF. The chain employs TRBV6-5 and TRBJ2-3; D is possibly TRBD2 (5 bases). Germline V CDR1 and CDR2: MNHEY, SVGAGI. The CDR3 contains 14 residues. Trimming took off 8 bases at V and 0 bases at J, with 12 bases between the two ends.

The J gene is TRBJ2-5, the V gene TRBV19; 10 bases match TRBD2. The V gene end was trimmed by 4 bases and the J gene end by 2 bases; junction bases not matched to a gene: 4. The CDR3 is 15 residues long. Germline assignment: CDR1 LNHDA and CDR2 SQIVND (reference sequence). CDR3 loop: CASSKLAGVQETQYF. The CDR3 DNA is TGTGCCAGTAGTAAGCTAGCGGGGGTTCAAGAGACCCAGTACTTC.

This clone has just a few counts. V is TRBV28 and J is TRBJ1-1, with D perhaps TRBD1 (5 bases). Germline V CDR1 and CDR2: MDHEN, SYDVKM. V lost 3 bases and J lost 6, with 14 bases in between. This CDR3 is built from 14 residues. The DNA for the CDR3 is TGTGCCAGCAGTTTTTCTTCAGGGTTTGCTGAAGCTTTCTTT. Encoded protein: CASSFSSGFAEAFF.

J is TRBJ1-4 and V is TRBV2, with D possibly being TRBD1 (6 bases). Germline-derived CDR1 and CDR2 are SNHLY and FYNNEI. The CDR3 contains 16 residues. V was clipped by 6 bases and J by 3 bases, with 17 bases between them. CDR3 bases: TGTGCCAGCAGAGGGGGGGCCTACCGCCCTAATGAAAAACTGTTTTTT. It is translated as CASRGGAYRPNEKLFF.

J is TRBJ2-3 and V is TRBV27, with TRBD1 identical over 8 bases. This CDR3 is built from 18 residues. Germline lookup yields CDR1 MNHEY and CDR2 SMNVEV (reference sequence). The V and J ends lost 5 bases and 4 bases, in that order; junction bases with no gene match: 17. The CDR3 here is CASSTQTGAAVGADTQYF. The CDR3 coding sequence is TGTGCCAGCAGTACCCAGACAGGGGCCGCCGTGGGGGCAGATACGCAGTATTTT.

The J gene is TRBJ2-1, the V gene TRBV6-4; 8 positions agree with TRBD2. This CDR3 is built from 15 residues. V lost 5 bases to trimming and J lost 5 bases; unmatched junction nucleotides: 8. In germline, CDR1 is MRHNA, CDR2 SNTAGT. CDR3 region: CASSITGLGNNEQFF. In DNA, the CDR3 is TGTGCCAGCAGTATTACGGGACTAGGTAACAATGAGCAGTTCTTC.

The J gene is TRBJ2-7, the V gene TRBV2, with D possibly TRBD2 on 5 matching bases. Germline V gene lookup returns CDR1 SNHLY and CDR2 FYNNEI. Trimming removed 2 bases from V and 2 bases from J, with 13 bases in between. The CDR3 totals 15 residues. The CDR3 DNA is TGTGCCAGCAGTGAACTTCCCGCCGGGACCTACGAGCAGTACTTC. Its translation is CASSELPAGTYEQYF.

The chain carries TRBV5-4 and TRBJ1-3; the D is unclear. Germline CDR1 reads SGHNT; CDR2 reads YYREEE (reference sequence). Trimming left V 4 bases short and J 4 bases short, with 9 bases between. The CDR3 has 13 amino acids. CDR3 sequence reads: CASSLTLGNTIYF. Here the CDR3 DNA reads TGTGCCAGCAGCCTAACGCTCGGAAACACCATATATTTT.

The gene calls are TRBV7-8 and TRBJ2-2; D is possibly TRBD2 (6 bases). V lost 2 bases and J lost 2, with 9 bases in between. CDR3 size: 15 residues. The germline CDR1 and CDR2 sequences are SGHVS and FQNEAQ. The CDR3 DNA sequence: TGTGCCAGCAGCTTATGGGAGGAAAACACCGGGGAGCTGTTTTTT. Its translation is CASSLWEENTGELFF.

The V gene is TRBV5-1, the J gene TRBJ1-1; 7 positions match TRBD1. The germline V gene has CDR1 SGHRS and CDR2 YFSETQ. CDR3 size: 14 residues. Trimming removed 0 bases from V and 8 bases from J; junction bases left unmatched: 7. The CDR3 DNA reads as TGCGCCAGCAGCTTGGGGGGGACAGTAAAAGAAGCTTTCTTT. Translated, it gives CASSLGGTVKEAFF.

The rearrangement joins TRBV5-4 to TRBJ2-1; D might be TRBD2 (6 bases). V shed 3 bases and J shed 4 bases, with 8 bases lying between them. Germline lookup yields CDR1 SGHNT and CDR2 YYREEE (reference sequence). The CDR3 sequence is 13 residues long. The DNA of the CDR3 is TGTGCCAGCAGCTCACTAGCTTACAATGAGCAGTTCTTC. Amino acids: CASSSLAYNEQFF. Complete variable domain (other parts from reference TRBV5-4 and TRBJ2-1): ETGVTQSPTHLIKTRGQQVTLRCSSQSGHNTVSWYQQALGQGPQFIFQYYREEENGRGNFPPRFSGLQFPNYSSELNVNALELDDSALYLCASSSLAYNEQFFGPGTRLTVL.

The rearrangement joins TRBV30 to TRBJ2-3, with D tentatively TRBD2 (7 bases). The CDR3 contains 14 residues. Trimming removed 2 bases at V and 3 bases at J, with 12 bases between. Germline V gene lookup returns CDR1 GTSNPN and CDR2 SVGIG (reference sequence). The CDR3 bases are TGTGCCTGGAGTCGGGGGGCAGGTACAGATACGCAGTATTTT. This codes for CAWSRGAGTDTQYF.

The chain joins TRBV5-4 to TRBJ2-1; 8 bases map to TRBD1. Germline V gene data show CDR1 as SGHNT and CDR2 as YYREEE (reference sequence). The V gene end was trimmed by 4 bases and the J gene end by 9 bases; junction bases not matched to a gene: 9. CDR3 length: 14 residues. The DNA of the CDR3 is TGTGCCAGCAGCAACACCGACAGGGGCGGTGAGCAGTTCTTC. Its translation: CASSNTDRGGEQFF. The full variable domain, completed using reference TRBV5-4 and TRBJ2-1, is ETGVTQSPTHLIKTRGQQVTLRCSSQSGHNTVSWYQQALGQGPQFIFQYYREEENGRGNFPPRFSGLQFPNYSSELNVNALELDDSALYLCASSNTDRGGEQFFGPGTRLTVL.

The chain has TRBV5-4 and TRBJ2-5, with D possibly TRBD2 on 5 matching bases. Between the trimmed V and J ends, which lost 4 bases and 1 base, there was a span of 11 bases. The CDR3 runs 14 residues. Per germline, CDR1 SGHNT and CDR2 YYREEE (reference sequence). The CDR3 loop is CASSPGTVQETQYF. In DNA, the CDR3 is TGTGCCAGCAGCCCGGGAACTGTCCAAGAGACCCAGTACTTC.

The sample holds one count of this clone. The chain combines TRBV7-9 with TRBJ2-1, with 9 bases identical to TRBD1. CDR3 length equals 14 residues. J was trimmed by 7 bases and V by 5 bases; bases with no gene match: 6. From germline, CDR1 is SEHNR and CDR2 FQNEAQ (reference sequence). In nucleotides, the CDR3 is TGTGCCAGCAGCACTTGGACAGGGGAAAATGAGCAGTTCTTC. As protein: CASSTWTGENEQFF.

This chain connects TRBV11-2 to TRBJ2-5; tentative D call: TRBD1 (5 bases). Germline assignment: CDR1 SGHAT and CDR2 FQNNGV. Trimming cost V 1 base and J 7 bases, with 22 bases left between them. This CDR3 has 17 amino acids. In DNA, the CDR3 is TGTGCCAGCAGCTTAGGACCCTCTTCGACAGTCTTAGGGACCCAGTACTTC. Translated: CASSLGPSSTVLGTQYF. Full variable domain (outside the CDR3, taken from reference TRBV11-2 and TRBJ2-5): EAGVAQSPRYKIIEKRQSVAFWCNPISGHATLYWYQQILGQGPKLLIQFQNNGVVDDSQLPKDRFSAERLKGVDSTLKIQPAKLEDSAVYLCASSLGPSSTVLGTQYFGPGTRLLVL.